This T cell receptor (beta chain) was observed in a study of blood T cell repertoires in COVID-19. Study overall: From the United States, Italy and Spain came samples of acute and convalescent COVID-19. T cells, B-cell-depleted T cells, or PBMCs supplied cDNA or gDNA.

This clone was detected once. The CDR3 spans 13 residues. CDR1 is SGHRS, CDR2 YFSETQ, per germline. V was pared by 4 bases and J by 7 bases, with 4 bases of the junction left unmatched. In the original processing: Amplification of reference gene primers was used by the study to estimate nucleated cell counts. Produced via immunoSEQ multiplex PCR; TCRdb's table is partial and in-frame only. From that table come the V and J calls and clone size; the DNA was used to work out D and trimming. The sample lists more than 35,000 clones; more than 80% were seen once. This TCR derives from a man aged 50-60 years with active or convalescent COVID-19. The genes are TRBV5-1 and TRBJ1-4, with 7 positions matching TRBD1. The specimen was peripheral blood. The CDR3 DNA reads as TGCGCCAGCAGCGGGACAGAAGGTGAAAAACTGTTTTTT. Protein: CASSGTEGEKLFF.